This TCR beta chain was found in a study of control samples from healthy donors and cancer patients. Germline CDR1 SNHLY, CDR2 FYNNEI. The ends were cut back, 6 bases at V and 5 bases at J, with 10 bases in the middle. The CDR3 runs 12 residues. Assay used: immunoSEQ multiplex PCR; TCRdb lists only in-frame clones, some missing. The sample has under 150,000 clones; about 91% are singletons. This clone was counted a few times. Input material: blood. The rearrangement links TRBV2 to TRBJ2-5; D could derive from TRBD1 or TRBD2 (5 bases each). This receptor was identified in a man aged 40-49 years in good health. CDR3 sequence reads: CASSRDDETQYF. In DNA form, the CDR3 reads TGTGCCAGCAGCCGGGACGACGAGACCCAGTACTTC.